This T cell receptor beta chain appears in the sequencing data of a study of post-analysis software for immune sequencing data. Study-wide results and caveats: Higher frequency in patients than in controls was seen for 5 or 6 TRBV segments, with TRBV5-6, TRBV5-1 and TRBV20-1 among them.

Each TCR beta cDNA library carried unique molecular identifiers. TCRdb reprocessed the PCR reads with MiXCR, giving one entry per CDR3 protein. The data hold 750,000 to 950,000 distinct CDR3 sequences, with 40% to 55% observed a single time. About this clonotype: The antigen is unknown.

The germline gives CDR1 LNHNV, CDR2 YYDKDF (reference sequence). The CDR3 spans 14 residues. Sequenced sample: blood. The source is a girl aged 5-17 years with multiple sclerosis. This sequence joins TRBV15 and TRBJ2-5, with 9 bases identical to TRBD1. Gene TRBJ2-7 matches the end of the DNA better, so the J call may be wrong. Here the CDR3 reads CATSIPGQGVEQYF. As DNA, the CDR3 is TGTGCCACCAGCATCCCGGGACAGGGAGTCGAGCAGTACTTC.